What follows are 24 T cell receptor beta chains derived from one specimen sequenced in a study of CD8 T cells in Susac syndrome (dated by TCRdb to the late 2010s). The library was produced with the immunoSEQ multiplex PCR assay. RNA was extracted using the RNeasy kit, and about 0.45 to 1 ug of the RNA was reverse transcribed with random hexamers. TCRdb reprocessed the public reads (quality trimming at Q25 with fastp, clone calling with MiXCR) and kept in-frame beta chains. Every CDR3 protein is listed once, alongside the most common genes and DNA of its rows. Recorded for this sample are 150,000 to 190,000 distinct CDR3 sequences; approximately 95% of them occurred a single time. Roughly 0.15% of the sample is taken by the ten largest. The sequenced sample consisted of CD4+ T cells from PBMCs. These receptors were taken from a human donor with Susac syndrome.

This clonotype has just one count. J is TRBJ1-5 and V is TRBV18; D not certain. Germline CDR1 is KGHSH and CDR2 is LQKENI. V lost 2 bases, J lost 4 bases, and 6 bases lay in between. This CDR3 region has 13 residues. This chain's CDR3 is CASSPYGNQPQHF. In DNA, the CDR3 is TGTGCCAGCTCACCATACGGTAATCAGCCCCAGCATTTT.

This chain links TRBV12-3 or TRBV12-4 with TRBJ1-6; D unclear. Trimming cost V 6 bases and J 0 bases, with 15 bases left between them. CDR3 length: 17 residues. The CDR3 DNA reads TGTGCCAGCAGCCCCGGGCTCGCCCGCTCCTATAATTCACCCCTCCACTTT. It encodes CASSPGLARSYNSPLHF.

The J gene is TRBJ2-3, the V gene TRBV30; D might be TRBD2 (5 bases). CDR3 length: 13 residues. The germline V and J ends were trimmed by 7 bases and 5 bases, with 16 bases remaining between them. CDR1 is GTSNPN and CDR2 is SVGIG in the germline V gene (reference sequence). The CDR3 region has the DNA TGTGCCTCTCACCCCAACCGGGGAGATACGCAGTATTTT. Protein product: CASHPNRGDTQYF.

The CDR3 loop is CASSPGHLNTEAFF. For the CDR3, the DNA is TGTGCCAGCTCACCGGGACATTTGAACACTGAAGCTTTCTTT. The chain joins TRBV18 to TRBJ1-1, with D possibly matching TRBD1 (6 bases). V lost 3 bases to trimming and J lost 0 bases, with 8 bases between them. CDR3 size: 14 residues. The germline V gene has CDR1 KGHSH and CDR2 LQKENI. The variable domain in full, completed from reference TRBV18 and TRBJ1-1, reads NAGVMQNPRHLVRRRGQEARLRCSPMKGHSHVYWYRQLPEEGLKFMVYLQKENIIDESGMPKERFSAEFPKEGPSILRIQQVVRGDSAAYFCASSPGHLNTEAFFGQGTRLTVV.

The chain links TRBV5-1 to TRBJ2-1; TRBD2 matches at 8 bases. The CDR3 sequence is 17 residues long. Germline V gene sequence: CDR1 SGHRS, CDR2 YFSETQ. The ends lost 0 bases at V and 1 base at J; junction bases unmatched: 6. CDR3 protein: CASSLDSGTRSYNEQFF. CDR3 DNA sequence: TGCGCCAGCAGCTTGGATAGTGGGACTAGATCCTACAATGAGCAGTTCTTC.

V is TRBV20-1 and J is TRBJ2-3, with TRBD2 matching 12 bases. The CDR3 loop spans 15 amino acids. Germline values: CDR1 DFQATT, CDR2 SNEGSKA (reference sequence). The trim removed 5 bases at V and 3 bases at J, leaving 6 bases unmatched. The CDR3: CSAGASGGATDTQYF. The CDR3, as DNA: TGCAGTGCTGGGGCTAGCGGGGGGGCGACAGATACGCAGTATTTT.

The CDR3 nucleotides read TGTGCCAGCAGTTTTCTAATGGATGAGCAGTTCTTC. Translation gives CASSFLMDEQFF. The chain employs TRBV12-3 or TRBV12-4 and TRBJ2-1; no firm D call. The length of the CDR3 is 12 residues. Trimming left V 3 bases short and J 8 bases short, with 8 bases between.

The rearrangement joins TRBV2 to TRBJ1-1; D is undetermined. The CDR3 spans 13 residues. The V end was cut by 4 bases, the J end by 0 bases, with 6 bases between. Germline V gene sequence: CDR1 SNHLY, CDR2 FYNNEI. CDR3 in DNA: TGTGCCAGCAGTGGAAACGTGAACACTGAAGCTTTCTTT. Its translation is CASSGNVNTEAFF.

This clonotype has a single count. This chain joins TRBV25-1 and TRBJ2-5, with a tentative D call TRBD1 (6 bases). CDR1 and CDR2 from the germline V gene are MGHDK and SYGVNS. The CDR3 is 15 amino acids. Trimming pared 0 bases from V and 4 bases from J, leaving 12 bases between. CDR3 loop: CASSEYKGVGETQYF. CDR3 sequence (DNA): TGTGCCAGCAGTGAATATAAGGGGGTGGGAGAGACCCAGTACTTC. Full variable domain (remainder filled in from reference TRBV25-1 and TRBJ2-5): EADIYQTPRYLVIGTGKKITLECSQTMGHDKMYWYQQDPGMELHLIHYSYGVNSTEKGDLSSESTVSRIRTEHFPLTLESARPSHTSQYLCASSEYKGVGETQYFGPGTRLLVL.

V usage is TRBV9 and J usage is TRBJ2-1; a possible D gene is TRBD2 (5 bases). Trimming stripped 3 bases from V and 0 bases from J, with 13 bases between. The length of the CDR3 is 16 residues. The germline gives CDR1 SGDLS, CDR2 YYNGEE. The CDR3, as DNA: TGTGCCAGCAGCGCCCTAGAGGGTAACTCCTACAATGAGCAGTTCTTC. This codes for CASSALEGNSYNEQFF.

This chain joins TRBV20-1 and TRBJ1-4; weak D call: TRBD1 (6 bases). The V end was cut by 3 bases, the J end by 8 bases, with 13 bases between. Germline values: CDR1 DFQATT, CDR2 SNEGSKA (reference sequence). The CDR3 sequence is 13 residues long. In DNA, the CDR3 is TGCAGTGCTAGCACAGGGTCTACGGAAAAACTGTTTTTT. It encodes CSASTGSTEKLFF.

The chain has TRBV12-3 or TRBV12-4 and TRBJ1-5; weak D call: TRBD1 (5 bases). Trimming stripped 2 bases from V and 5 bases from J, with 7 bases between. The CDR3 is made up of 13 amino acids. The CDR3 nucleotides are TGTGCCAGCAGTTTACAGGGTCATCAGCCCCAGCATTTT. Protein sequence: CASSLQGHQPQHF.

V is TRBV6-8 and J is TRBJ2-2; D not certain. V was clipped by 10 bases and J by 8 bases, with 14 bases between them. The CDR3 spans 12 residues. Germline lookup yields CDR1 MNHGY and CDR2 SAAAGT. The CDR3 DNA is TGTGCCACCAGCCCGCCGGAGGGGGAGCTGTTTTTT. This encodes CATSPPEGELFF.

V is TRBV12-3 or TRBV12-4 and J is TRBJ2-3, with 7 bases aligning to TRBD2. The CDR3 is 15 residues long. Trimming at V came to 3 bases and at J to 5 bases, leaving 8 bases not matched to a gene. CDR3 coding DNA: TGTGCCAGCAGTTTGGGAGCGGGGTTAGGAGATACGCAGTATTTT. Translating gives CASSLGAGLGDTQYF.

The gene calls are TRBV29-1 and TRBJ1-5; D is uncertain. Germline CDR1 reads SQVTM; CDR2 reads ANQGSEA. Trimming took 8 bases from V and 0 from J, leaving 11 bases between them. This CDR3 has 13 amino acids. Written as DNA, the CDR3 is TGCAGCACTAGGGAATCTAGCAATCAGCCCCAGCATTTT. It is translated as CSTRESSNQPQHF.

The chain uses TRBV20-1 and TRBJ2-5; tentative D call: TRBD2 (5 bases). V was cut by 2 bases and J by 3 bases, with 7 bases left in between. Germline values: CDR1 DFQATT, CDR2 SNEGSKA (reference sequence). The CDR3 has 12 amino acids. In nucleotides, the CDR3 is TGCAGTGCTAGAAGACTAAAAGAGACCCAGTACTTC. Translating it yields CSARRLKETQYF.

This clonotype has only one observation. The chain employs TRBV10-2 and TRBJ1-3; a weak D match, TRBD1 (5 bases). The CDR3 spans 15 residues. The germline V gene has CDR1 WSHSY and CDR2 SAAADI. The germline V and J ends were trimmed by 2 bases and 0 bases, with 8 bases remaining between them. The CDR3 loop is CASSEGAVSGNTIYF. The CDR3 region has the DNA TGCGCCAGCAGTGAGGGGGCGGTCTCTGGAAACACCATATATTTT.

The rearrangement joins TRBV25-1 to TRBJ2-3; D remains unclear. The V end was cut by 8 bases, the J end by 6 bases, with 18 bases between. Germline values: CDR1 MGHDK, CDR2 SYGVNS. There are 14 residues in the CDR3. CDR3 region: CASRKDRTEDTQYF. In DNA, the CDR3 is TGTGCCAGCCGAAAGGACCGAACAGAGGATACGCAGTATTTT.

This chain joins TRBV6-5 and TRBJ1-2; a possible D gene is TRBD1 (5 bases). CDR1 MNHEY and CDR2 SVGAGI come from the germline V gene. The CDR3 spans 12 residues. V was pared by 2 bases and J by 8 bases, with 9 bases between. CDR3 loop: CASSYGTWGYTF. DNA for the CDR3: TGTGCCAGCAGTTACGGGACTTGGGGCTACACCTTC.

In this sample, this clonotype turned up once. The chain combines TRBV5-1 with TRBJ2-1; 8 nucleotides align to TRBD2. V trimming: 3 bases; J trimming: 7 bases; junction bases outside the gene matches: 18. Germline values: CDR1 SGHRS, CDR2 YFSETQ. The CDR3 length is 18 residues. The CDR3, as DNA: TGCGCCAGCAGCTCCGGGACAAGAGGTGTAGCGGGGATGAATGAGCAGTTCTTC. Its protein product is CASSSGTRGVAGMNEQFF.

The rearrangement joins TRBV29-1 to TRBJ2-6; unclear D gene. Trimming cost V 6 bases and J 5 bases, with 14 bases left between them. The germline gives CDR1 SQVTM, CDR2 ANQGSEA. This CDR3 has 14 residues. This chain's CDR3 is CSVTHPDRANVLTF. CDR3 bases: TGCAGCGTCACCCATCCCGACAGGGCCAACGTCCTGACTTTC.

V usage is TRBV29-1 and J usage is TRBJ2-2; possibly TRBD2 for D (6 bases). The CDR3 covers 14 residues. V was cut by 4 bases and J by 0 bases, with 9 bases left in between. Germline V gene data show CDR1 as SQVTM and CDR2 as ANQGSEA. The CDR3 DNA reads TGCAGCGTTGGGAGGGGCACGAACACCGGGGAGCTGTTTTTT. Amino acid sequence: CSVGRGTNTGELFF.

The chain joins TRBV12-3 or TRBV12-4 to TRBJ2-1; 11 bases are shared with TRBD2. This CDR3 spans 14 amino acids. V shed 6 bases, J shed 7 bases, and the junction held 5 bases outside the gene matches. Here the CDR3 DNA reads TGTGCCAGCAGAAAGGTAGCGGGGGGGAATGAGCAGTTCTTC. Encoded protein: CASRKVAGGNEQFF.

This clonotype was found once. The chain links TRBV21-1 to TRBJ2-1. TRBV21-1 has pseudogene status. There are 14 residues in the CDR3. The CDR3: CASSKIQEVYEQFF. The CDR3 coding sequence is TGTGCCAGCAGCAAGATTCAAGAGGTCTATGAGCAGTTCTTC.